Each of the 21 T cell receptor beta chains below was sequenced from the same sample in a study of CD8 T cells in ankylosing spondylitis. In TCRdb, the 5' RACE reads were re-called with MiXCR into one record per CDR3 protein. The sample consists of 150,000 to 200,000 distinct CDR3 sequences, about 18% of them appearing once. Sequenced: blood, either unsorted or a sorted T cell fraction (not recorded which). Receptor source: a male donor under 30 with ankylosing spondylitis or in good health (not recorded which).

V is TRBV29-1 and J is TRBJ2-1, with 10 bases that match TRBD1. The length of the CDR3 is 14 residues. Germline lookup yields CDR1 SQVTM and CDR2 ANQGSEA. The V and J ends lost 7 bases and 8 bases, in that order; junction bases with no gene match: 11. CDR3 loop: CSAKSGTGVDEQFF. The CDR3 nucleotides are TGCAGCGCGAAATCCGGGACAGGGGTCGATGAGCAGTTCTTC.

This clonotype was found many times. CDR3 sequence (DNA): TGTGCCGCAAAGAGAGGAAGCACAGATACGCAGTATTTT. Protein product: CAAKRGSTDTQYF. The rearrangement links TRBV15 to TRBJ2-3; D ambiguous. The CDR3 is made up of 13 amino acids. The V and J ends lost 11 bases and 0 bases respectively, with 12 bases between them. The germline gives CDR1 LNHNV, CDR2 YYDKDF (reference sequence).

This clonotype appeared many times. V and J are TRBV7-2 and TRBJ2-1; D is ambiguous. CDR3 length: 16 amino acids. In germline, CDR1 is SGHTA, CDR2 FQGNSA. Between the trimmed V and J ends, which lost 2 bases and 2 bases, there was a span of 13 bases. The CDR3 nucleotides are TGTGCCAGCAGCTTACTTTTTAGGCTTCCCTACAATGAGCAGTTCTTC. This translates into CASSLLFRLPYNEQFF. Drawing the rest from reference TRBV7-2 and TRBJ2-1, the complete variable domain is GAGVSQSPSNKVTEKGKDVELRCDPISGHTALYWYRQSLGQGLEFLIYFQGNSAPDKSGLPSDRFSAERTGGSVSTLTIQRTQQEDSAVYLCASSLLFRLPYNEQFFGPGTRLTVL.

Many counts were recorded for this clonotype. This chain's CDR3 is CASSQELSSGNTIYF. The CDR3 nucleotides read TGTGCCAGCAGCCAAGAACTGAGCTCTGGAAACACCATATATTTT. The chain carries TRBV3-1 and TRBJ1-3; the D is unclear. Trimming cost V 0 bases and J 0 bases, with 6 bases left between them. CDR1 and CDR2 from the germline V gene are LGHDT and YNNKEL (reference sequence). CDR3 length: 15 residues. The full variable domain, with the rest looked up from reference TRBV3-1 and TRBJ1-3, is DTAVSQTPKYLVTQMGNDKSIKCEQNLGHDTMYWYKQDSKKFLKIMFSYNNKELIINETVPNRFSPKSPDKAHLNLHINSLELGDSAVYFCASSQELSSGNTIYFGEGSWLTVV.

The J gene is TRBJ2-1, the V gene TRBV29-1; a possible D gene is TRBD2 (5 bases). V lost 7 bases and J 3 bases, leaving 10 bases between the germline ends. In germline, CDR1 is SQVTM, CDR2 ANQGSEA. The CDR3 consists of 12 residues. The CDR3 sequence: CSAGVSYNEQFF. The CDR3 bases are TGCAGCGCCGGGGTAAGCTACAATGAGCAGTTCTTC.

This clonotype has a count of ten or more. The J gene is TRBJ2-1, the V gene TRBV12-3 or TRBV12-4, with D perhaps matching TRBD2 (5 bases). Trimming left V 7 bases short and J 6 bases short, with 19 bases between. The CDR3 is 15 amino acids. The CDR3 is CASTQAGGPVNEQFF. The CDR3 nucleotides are TGTGCCAGCACTCAGGCCGGCGGGCCTGTCAATGAGCAGTTCTTC.

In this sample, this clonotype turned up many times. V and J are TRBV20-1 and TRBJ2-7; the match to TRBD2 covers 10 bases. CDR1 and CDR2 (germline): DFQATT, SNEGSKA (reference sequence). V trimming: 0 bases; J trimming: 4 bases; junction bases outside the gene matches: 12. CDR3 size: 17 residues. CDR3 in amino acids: CSARDSGRIRVDYEQYF. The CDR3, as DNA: TGCAGTGCTAGAGATAGCGGGAGGATCAGGGTCGATTACGAGCAGTACTTC.

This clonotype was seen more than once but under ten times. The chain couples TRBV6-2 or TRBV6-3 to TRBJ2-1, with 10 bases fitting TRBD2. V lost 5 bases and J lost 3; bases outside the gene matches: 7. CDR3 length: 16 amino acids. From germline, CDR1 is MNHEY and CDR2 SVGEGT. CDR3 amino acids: CASSRGTSAHYNEQFF. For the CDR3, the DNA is TGTGCCAGCAGTAGAGGGACTAGCGCCCACTACAATGAGCAGTTCTTC.

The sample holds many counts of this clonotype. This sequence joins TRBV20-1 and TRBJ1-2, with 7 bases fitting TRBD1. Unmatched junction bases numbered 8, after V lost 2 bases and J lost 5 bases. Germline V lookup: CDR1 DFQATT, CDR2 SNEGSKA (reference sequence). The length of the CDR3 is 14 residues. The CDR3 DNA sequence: TGCAGTGCTAGAAAGGGGGCCCTGGGGTATGGCTACACCTTC. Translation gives CSARKGALGYGYTF.

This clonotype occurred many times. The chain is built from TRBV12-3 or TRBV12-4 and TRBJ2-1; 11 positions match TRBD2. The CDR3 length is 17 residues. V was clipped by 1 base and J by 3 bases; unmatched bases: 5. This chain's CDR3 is CASSLGLLAGVYNEQFF. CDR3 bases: TGTGCCAGCAGTTTAGGGCTACTAGCGGGAGTCTACAATGAGCAGTTCTTC.

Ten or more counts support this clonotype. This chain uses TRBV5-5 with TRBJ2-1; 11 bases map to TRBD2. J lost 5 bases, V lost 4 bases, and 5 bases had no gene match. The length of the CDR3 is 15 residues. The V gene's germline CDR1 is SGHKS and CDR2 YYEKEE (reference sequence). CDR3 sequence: CASSISGRAHNEQFF. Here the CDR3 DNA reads TGTGCCAGCAGCATTAGCGGGAGGGCCCACAATGAGCAGTTCTTC.

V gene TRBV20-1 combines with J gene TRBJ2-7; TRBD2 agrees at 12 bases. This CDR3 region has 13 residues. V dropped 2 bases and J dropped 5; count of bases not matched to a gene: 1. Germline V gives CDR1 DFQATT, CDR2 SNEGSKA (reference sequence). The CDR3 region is CSARSSGRDEQYF. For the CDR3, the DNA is TGCAGTGCTAGATCTAGCGGGAGGGACGAGCAGTACTTC.

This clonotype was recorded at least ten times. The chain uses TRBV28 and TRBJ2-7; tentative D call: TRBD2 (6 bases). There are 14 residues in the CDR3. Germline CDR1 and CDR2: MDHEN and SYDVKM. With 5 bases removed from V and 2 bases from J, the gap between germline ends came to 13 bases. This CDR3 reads CASSHPGGTYEQYF. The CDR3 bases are TGTGCCAGCAGTCACCCAGGAGGGACCTACGAGCAGTACTTC.

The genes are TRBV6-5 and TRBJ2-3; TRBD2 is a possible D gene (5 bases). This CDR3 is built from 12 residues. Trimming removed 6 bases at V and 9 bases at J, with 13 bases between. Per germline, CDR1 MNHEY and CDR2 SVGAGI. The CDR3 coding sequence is TGTGCCAGCAGCTGGGAGTCTGGAACGCAGTATTTT. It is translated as CASSWESGTQYF.

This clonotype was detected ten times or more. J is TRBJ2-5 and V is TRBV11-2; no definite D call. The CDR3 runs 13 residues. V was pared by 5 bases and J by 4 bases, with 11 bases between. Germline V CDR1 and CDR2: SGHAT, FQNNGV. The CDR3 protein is CASSPPPGETQYF. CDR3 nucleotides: TGTGCCAGCAGCCCGCCCCCCGGAGAGACCCAGTACTTC.

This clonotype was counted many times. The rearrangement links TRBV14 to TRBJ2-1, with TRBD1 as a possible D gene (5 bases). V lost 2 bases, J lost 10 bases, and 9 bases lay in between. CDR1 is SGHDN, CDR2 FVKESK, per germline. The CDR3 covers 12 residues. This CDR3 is CASSQRGGEQFF. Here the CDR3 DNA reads TGTGCCAGCAGCCAAAGGGGTGGCGAGCAGTTCTTC. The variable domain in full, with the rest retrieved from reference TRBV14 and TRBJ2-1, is EAGVTQFPSHSVIEKGQTVTLRCDPISGHDNLYWYRRVMGKEIKFLLHFVKESKQDESGMPNNRFLAERTGGTYSTLKVQPAELEDSGVYFCASSQRGGEQFFGPGTRLTVL.

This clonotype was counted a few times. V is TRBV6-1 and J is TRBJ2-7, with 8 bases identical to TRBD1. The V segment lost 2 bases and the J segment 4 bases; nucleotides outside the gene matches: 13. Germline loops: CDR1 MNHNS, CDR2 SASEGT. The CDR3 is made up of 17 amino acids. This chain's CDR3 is CASSEYLLSGQAYEQYV. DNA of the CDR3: TGTGCCAGCAGTGAATACTTATTGTCGGGACAGGCATACGAGCAGTACGTC.

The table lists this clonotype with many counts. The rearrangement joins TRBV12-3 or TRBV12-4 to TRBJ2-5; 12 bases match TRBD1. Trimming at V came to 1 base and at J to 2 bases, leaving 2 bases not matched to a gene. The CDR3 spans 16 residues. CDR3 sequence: CASSLGDRGHQETQYF. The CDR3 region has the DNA TGTGCCAGCAGTTTAGGGGACAGGGGGCATCAAGAGACCCAGTACTTC.

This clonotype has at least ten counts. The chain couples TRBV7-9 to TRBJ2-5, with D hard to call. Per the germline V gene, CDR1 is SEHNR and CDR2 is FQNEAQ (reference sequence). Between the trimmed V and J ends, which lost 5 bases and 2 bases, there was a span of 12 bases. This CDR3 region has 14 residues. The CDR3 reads CASSQEEGQETQYF. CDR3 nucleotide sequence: TGTGCCAGCAGCCAGGAAGAAGGGCAAGAGACCCAGTACTTC.

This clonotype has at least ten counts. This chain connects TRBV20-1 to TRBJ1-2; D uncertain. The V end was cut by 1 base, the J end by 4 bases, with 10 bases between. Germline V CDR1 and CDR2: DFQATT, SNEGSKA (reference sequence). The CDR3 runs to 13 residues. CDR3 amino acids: CSARGGESYGYTF. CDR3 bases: TGCAGTGCTAGAGGCGGGGAGTCCTATGGCTACACCTTC.

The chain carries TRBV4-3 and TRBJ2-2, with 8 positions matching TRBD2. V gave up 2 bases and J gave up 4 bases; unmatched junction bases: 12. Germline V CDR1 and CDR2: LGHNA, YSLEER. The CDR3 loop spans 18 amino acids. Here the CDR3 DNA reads TGCGCCAGCAGCCAACTCCGACCGGGACTAGGGGCCACCGGGGAGCTGTTTTTT. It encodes CASSQLRPGLGATGELFF.